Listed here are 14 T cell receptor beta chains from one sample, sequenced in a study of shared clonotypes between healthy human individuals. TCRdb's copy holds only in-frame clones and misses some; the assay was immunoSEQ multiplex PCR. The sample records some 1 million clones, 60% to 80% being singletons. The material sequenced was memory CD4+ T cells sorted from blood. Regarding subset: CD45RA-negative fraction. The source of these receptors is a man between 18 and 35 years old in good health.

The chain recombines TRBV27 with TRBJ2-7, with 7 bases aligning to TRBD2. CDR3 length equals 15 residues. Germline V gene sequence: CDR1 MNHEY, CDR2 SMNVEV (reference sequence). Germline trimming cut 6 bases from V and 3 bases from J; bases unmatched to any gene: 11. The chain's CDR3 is CASSQSGQRGYEQYF. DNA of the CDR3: TGTGCCAGCAGCCAAAGTGGCCAGCGGGGCTACGAGCAGTACTTC.

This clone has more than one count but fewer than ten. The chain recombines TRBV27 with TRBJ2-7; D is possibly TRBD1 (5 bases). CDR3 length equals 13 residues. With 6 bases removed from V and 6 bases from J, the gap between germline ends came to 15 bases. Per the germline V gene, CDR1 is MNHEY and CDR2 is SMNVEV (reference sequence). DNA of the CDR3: TGTGCCAGCAGGCGTCAGACAGAGTCCGAGCAGTACTTC. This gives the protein CASRRQTESEQYF.

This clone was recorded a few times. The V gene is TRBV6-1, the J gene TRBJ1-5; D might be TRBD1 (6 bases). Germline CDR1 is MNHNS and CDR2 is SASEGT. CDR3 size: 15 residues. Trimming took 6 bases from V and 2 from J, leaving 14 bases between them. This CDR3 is CASSGDTQRNQPQHF. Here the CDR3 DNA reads TGTGCCAGCAGCGGGGACACTCAACGCAATCAGCCCCAGCATTTT.

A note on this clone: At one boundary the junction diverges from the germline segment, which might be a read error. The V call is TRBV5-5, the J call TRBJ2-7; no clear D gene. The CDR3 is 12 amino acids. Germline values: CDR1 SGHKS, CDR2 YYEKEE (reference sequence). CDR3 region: CASGLKSLEQYF. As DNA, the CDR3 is TGTGCCAGCGGCTTGAAATCGCTCGAGCAGTACTTC.

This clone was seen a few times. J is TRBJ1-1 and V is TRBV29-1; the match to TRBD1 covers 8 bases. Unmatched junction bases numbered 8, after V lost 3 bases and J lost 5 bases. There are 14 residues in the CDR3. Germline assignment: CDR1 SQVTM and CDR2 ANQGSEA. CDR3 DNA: TGCAGCGTTGACTCGGCAGGGGGCCTGACTGAAGCTTTCTTT. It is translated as CSVDSAGGLTEAFF.

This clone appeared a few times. The CDR3 coding sequence is TGTGCCAGCAGTGAAAATGCGCAGTATTTT. Its translation: CASSENAQYF. This chain connects TRBV2 to TRBJ2-3, with no clear D. Germline V gives CDR1 SNHLY, CDR2 FYNNEI. This CDR3 is 10 amino acids long. V was cut by 2 bases and J by 10 bases, with 4 bases left in between.

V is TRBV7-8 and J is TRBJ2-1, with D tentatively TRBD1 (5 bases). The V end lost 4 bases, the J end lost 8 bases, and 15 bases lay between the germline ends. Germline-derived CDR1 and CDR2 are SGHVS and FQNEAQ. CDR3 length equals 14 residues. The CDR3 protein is CASSSRLSRDEQFF. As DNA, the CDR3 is TGTGCCAGCAGCTCACGACTGTCCAGGGATGAGCAGTTCTTC.

CDR3 coding DNA: TGTGCCACCAGCAGAACAGGGTCGGTTCACTACGAGCAGTACTTC. Translating gives CATSRTGSVHYEQYF. The chain couples TRBV15 to TRBJ2-7; a weak D match, TRBD1 (6 bases). Trimming shortened V by 2 bases and J by 3 bases, and 14 bases separated the two germline ends. CDR1 LNHNV and CDR2 YYDKDF come from the germline V gene (reference sequence). The CDR3 has 15 residues. Together with reference TRBV15 and TRBJ2-7, the CDR3 gives the full variable domain: DAMVIQNPRYQVTQFGKPVTLSCSQTLNHNVMYWYQQKSSQAPKLLFHYYDKDFNNEADTPDNFQSRRPNTSFCFLDIRSPGLGDTAMYLCATSRTGSVHYEQYFGPGTRLTVT.

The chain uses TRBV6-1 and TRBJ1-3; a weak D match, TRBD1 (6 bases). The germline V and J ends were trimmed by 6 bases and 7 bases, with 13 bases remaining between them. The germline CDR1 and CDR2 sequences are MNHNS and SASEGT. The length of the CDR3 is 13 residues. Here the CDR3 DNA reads TGTGCCAGCAGAAGCCTGCAGGGGAACACCATATATTTT. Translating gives CASRSLQGNTIYF.

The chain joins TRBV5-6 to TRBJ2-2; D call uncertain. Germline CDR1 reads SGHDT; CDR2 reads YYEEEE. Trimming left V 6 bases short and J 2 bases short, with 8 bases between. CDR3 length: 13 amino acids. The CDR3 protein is CASTPFNTGELFF. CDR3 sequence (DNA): TGTGCCAGCACCCCCTTTAACACCGGGGAGCTGTTTTTT.

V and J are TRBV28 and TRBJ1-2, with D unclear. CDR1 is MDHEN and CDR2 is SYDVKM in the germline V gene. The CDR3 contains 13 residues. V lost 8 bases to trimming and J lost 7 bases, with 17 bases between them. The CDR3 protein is CASDAGPGFGYTF. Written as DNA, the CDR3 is TGTGCCAGCGATGCAGGACCTGGCTTTGGCTACACCTTC.

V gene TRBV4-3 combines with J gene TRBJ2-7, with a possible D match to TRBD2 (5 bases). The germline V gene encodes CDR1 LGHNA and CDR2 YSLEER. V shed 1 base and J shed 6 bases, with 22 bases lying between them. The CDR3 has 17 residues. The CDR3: CASSQAISGAPWAEQYF. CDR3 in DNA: TGCGCCAGCAGCCAAGCCATCAGCGGCGCGCCTTGGGCCGAGCAGTACTTC.

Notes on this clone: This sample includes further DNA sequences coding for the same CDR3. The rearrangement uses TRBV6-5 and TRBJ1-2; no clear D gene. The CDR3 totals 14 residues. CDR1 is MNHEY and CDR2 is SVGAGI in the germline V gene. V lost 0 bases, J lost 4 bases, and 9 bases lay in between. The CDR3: CASSYSTAVYGYTF. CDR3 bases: TGTGCCAGCAGTTACTCGACTGCCGTCTATGGCTACACCTTC.

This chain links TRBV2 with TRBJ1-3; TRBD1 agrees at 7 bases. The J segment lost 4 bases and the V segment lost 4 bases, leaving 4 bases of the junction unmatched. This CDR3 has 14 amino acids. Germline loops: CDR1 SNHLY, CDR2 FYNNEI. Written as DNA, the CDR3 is TGTGCCAGCAGTGTACACAGGGGCGGAAACACCATATATTTT. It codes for CASSVHRGGNTIYF.